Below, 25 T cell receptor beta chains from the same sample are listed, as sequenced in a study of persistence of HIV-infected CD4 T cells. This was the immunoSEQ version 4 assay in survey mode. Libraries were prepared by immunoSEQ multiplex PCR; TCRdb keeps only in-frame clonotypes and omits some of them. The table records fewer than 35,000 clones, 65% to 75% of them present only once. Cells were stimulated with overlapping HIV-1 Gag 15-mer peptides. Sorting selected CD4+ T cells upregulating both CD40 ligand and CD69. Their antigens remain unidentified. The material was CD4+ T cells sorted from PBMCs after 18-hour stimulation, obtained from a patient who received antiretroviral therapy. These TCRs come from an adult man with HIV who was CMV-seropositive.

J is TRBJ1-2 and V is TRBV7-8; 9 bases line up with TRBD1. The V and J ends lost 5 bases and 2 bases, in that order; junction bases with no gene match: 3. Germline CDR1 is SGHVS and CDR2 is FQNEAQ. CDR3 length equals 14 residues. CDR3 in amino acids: CASSPGQGNYGYTF. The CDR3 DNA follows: TGTGCCAGCAGCCCTGGACAGGGGAACTATGGCTACACCTTC.

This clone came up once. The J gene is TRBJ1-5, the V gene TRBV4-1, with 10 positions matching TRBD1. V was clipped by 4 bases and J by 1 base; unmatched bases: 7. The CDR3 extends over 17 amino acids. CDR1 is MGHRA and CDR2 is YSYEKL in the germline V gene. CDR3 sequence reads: CASSPRTGGESNQPQHF. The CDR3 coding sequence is TGCGCCAGCAGCCCAAGGACAGGGGGAGAGAGCAATCAGCCCCAGCATTTT.

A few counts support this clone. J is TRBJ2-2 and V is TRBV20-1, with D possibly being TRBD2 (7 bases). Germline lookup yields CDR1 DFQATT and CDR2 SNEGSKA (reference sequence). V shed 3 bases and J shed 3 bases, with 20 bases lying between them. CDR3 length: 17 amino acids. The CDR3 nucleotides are TGCAGTGCTAGTCTTCGCGGTGCGGGGGCCCACACCGGGGAGCTGTTTTTT. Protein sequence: CSASLRGAGAHTGELFF.

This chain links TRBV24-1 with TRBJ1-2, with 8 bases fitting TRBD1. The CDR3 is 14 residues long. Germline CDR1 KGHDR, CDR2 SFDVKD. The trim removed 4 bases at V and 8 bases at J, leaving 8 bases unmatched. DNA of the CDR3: TGTGCCACCAGTGACCCTGACAGGGGCAAAGGCTACACCTTC. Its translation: CATSDPDRGKGYTF.

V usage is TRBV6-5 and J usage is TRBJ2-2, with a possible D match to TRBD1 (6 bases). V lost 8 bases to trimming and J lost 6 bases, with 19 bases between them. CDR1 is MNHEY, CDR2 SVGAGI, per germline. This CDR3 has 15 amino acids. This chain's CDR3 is CASGGPVGRAGELFF. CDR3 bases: TGTGCCAGCGGGGGCCCAGTGGGGCGCGCCGGGGAGCTGTTTTTT.

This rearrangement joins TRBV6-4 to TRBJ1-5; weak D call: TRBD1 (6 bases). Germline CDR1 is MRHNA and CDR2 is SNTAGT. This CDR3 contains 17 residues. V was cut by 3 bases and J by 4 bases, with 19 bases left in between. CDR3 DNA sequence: TGTGCCAGCAGTGAAGCCACGGGGGCCCCAACAAATCAGCCCCAGCATTTT. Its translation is CASSEATGAPTNQPQHF.

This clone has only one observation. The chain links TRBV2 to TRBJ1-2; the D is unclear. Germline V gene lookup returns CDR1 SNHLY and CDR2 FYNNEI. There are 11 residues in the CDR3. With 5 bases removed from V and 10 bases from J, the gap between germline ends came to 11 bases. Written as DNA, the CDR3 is TGTGCCAGCAGTCAGGACTTTTTCTACACCTTC. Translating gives CASSQDFFYTF.

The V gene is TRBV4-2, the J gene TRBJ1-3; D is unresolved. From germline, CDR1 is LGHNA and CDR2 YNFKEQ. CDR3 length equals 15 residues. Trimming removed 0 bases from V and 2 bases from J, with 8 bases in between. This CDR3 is CASSQDWGTGNTIYF. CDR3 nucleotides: TGTGCCAGCAGCCAAGATTGGGGAACTGGAAACACCATATATTTT.

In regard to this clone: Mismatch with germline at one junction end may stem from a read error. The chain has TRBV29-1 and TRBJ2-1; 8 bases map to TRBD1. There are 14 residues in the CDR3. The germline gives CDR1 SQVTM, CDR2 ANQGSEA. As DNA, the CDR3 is TGCAGCGTTCAAGACAGGGGCGGCGGCAATGAGCAGTTCTTC. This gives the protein CSVQDRGGGNEQFF.

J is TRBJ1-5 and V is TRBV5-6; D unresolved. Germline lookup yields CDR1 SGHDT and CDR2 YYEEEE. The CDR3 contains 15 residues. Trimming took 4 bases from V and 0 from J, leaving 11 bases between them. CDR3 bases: TGTGCCAGCAGCGTCACAGAGTATAGCAATCAGCCCCAGCATTTT. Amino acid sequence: CASSVTEYSNQPQHF.

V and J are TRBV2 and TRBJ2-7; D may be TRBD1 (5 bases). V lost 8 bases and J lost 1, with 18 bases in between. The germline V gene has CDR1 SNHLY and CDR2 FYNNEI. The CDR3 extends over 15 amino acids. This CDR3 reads CASAEMMTESYEQYF. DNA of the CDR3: TGTGCCAGCGCTGAAATGATGACAGAATCCTACGAGCAGTACTTC. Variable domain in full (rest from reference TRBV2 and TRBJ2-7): EPEVTQTPSHQVTQMGQEVILRCVPISNHLYFYWYRQILGQKVEFLVSFYNNEISEKSEIFDDQFSVERPDGSNFTLKIRSTKLEDSAMYFCASAEMMTESYEQYFGPGTRLTVT.

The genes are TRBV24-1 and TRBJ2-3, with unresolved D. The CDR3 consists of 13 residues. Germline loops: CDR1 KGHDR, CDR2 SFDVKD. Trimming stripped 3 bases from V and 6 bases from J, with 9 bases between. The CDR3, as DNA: TGTGCCACCAGTGATCCTCTCGGGGATACGCAGTATTTT. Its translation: CATSDPLGDTQYF.

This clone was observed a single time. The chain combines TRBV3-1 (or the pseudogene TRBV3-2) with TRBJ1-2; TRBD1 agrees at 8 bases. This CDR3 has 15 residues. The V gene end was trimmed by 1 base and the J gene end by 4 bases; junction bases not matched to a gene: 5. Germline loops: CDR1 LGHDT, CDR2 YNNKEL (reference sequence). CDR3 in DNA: TGTGCCAGCAGCCAAGGAAGACAGGGGATCTATGGCTACACCTTC. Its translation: CASSQGRQGIYGYTF.

The CDR3, as DNA: TGTGCCACCAGTGATTCGGGACAGGGTTTCGGCTACACCTTC. Translated: CATSDSGQGFGYTF. V is TRBV24-1 and J is TRBJ1-2; TRBD1 aligns across 9 bases. V shed 2 bases, J shed 8 bases, and the junction held 5 bases outside the gene matches. Germline V lookup: CDR1 KGHDR, CDR2 SFDVKD. This CDR3 has 14 amino acids.

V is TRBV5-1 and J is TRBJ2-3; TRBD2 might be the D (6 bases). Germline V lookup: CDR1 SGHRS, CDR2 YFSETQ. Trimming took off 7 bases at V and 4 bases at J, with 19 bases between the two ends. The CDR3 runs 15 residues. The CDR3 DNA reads TGCGCCAGCGCGTTGGAGGGAGGCAACTCAGATACGCAGTATTTT. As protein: CASALEGGNSDTQYF. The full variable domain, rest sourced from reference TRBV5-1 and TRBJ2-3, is KAGVTQTPRYLIKTRGQQVTLSCSPISGHRSVSWYQQTPGQGLQFLFEYFSETQRNKGNFPGRFSGRQFSNSRSEMNVSTLELGDSALYLCASALEGGNSDTQYFGPGTRLTVL.

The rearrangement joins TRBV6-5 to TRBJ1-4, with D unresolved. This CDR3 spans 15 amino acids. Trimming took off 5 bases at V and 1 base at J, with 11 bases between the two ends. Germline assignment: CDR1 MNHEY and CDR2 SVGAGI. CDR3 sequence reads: CASSPVARTNEKLFF. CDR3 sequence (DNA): TGTGCCAGCAGTCCAGTAGCTCGAACTAATGAAAAACTGTTTTTT.

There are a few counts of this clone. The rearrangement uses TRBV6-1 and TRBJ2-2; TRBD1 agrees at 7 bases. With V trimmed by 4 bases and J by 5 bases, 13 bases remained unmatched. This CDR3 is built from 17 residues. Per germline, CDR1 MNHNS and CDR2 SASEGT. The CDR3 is CASSGGLRGQRTGELFF. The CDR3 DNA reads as TGTGCCAGCAGTGGGGGCTTGAGGGGACAGAGGACCGGGGAGCTGTTTTTT.

The CDR3, as DNA: TGTGCCAGCTCACCCCGGTCCTCAGACTATGGCTACACCTTC. Residues: CASSPRSSDYGYTF. V and J are TRBV18 and TRBJ1-2; D remains ambiguous. Germline CDR1 is KGHSH and CDR2 is LQKENI. The CDR3 spans 14 residues. The V end was cut by 3 bases, the J end by 3 bases, with 11 bases between.

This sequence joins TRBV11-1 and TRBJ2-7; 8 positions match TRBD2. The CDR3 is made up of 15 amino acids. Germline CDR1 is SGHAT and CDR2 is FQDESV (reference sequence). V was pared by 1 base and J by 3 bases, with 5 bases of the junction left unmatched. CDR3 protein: CASSLERGINYEQYF. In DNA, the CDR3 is TGTGCCAGCAGCTTAGAGCGGGGGATCAACTACGAGCAGTACTTC. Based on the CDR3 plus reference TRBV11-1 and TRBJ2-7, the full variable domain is EAEVAQSPRYKITEKSQAVAFWCDPISGHATLYWYRQILGQGPELLVQFQDESVVDDSQLPKDRFSAERLKGVDSTLKIQPAELGDSAMYLCASSLERGINYEQYFGPGTRLTVT.

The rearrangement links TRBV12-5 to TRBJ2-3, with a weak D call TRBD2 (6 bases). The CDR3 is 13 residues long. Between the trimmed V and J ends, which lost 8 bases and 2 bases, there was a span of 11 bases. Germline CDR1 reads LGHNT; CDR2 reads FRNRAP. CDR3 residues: CASSGQLTDTQYF. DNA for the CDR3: TGTGCTAGTAGCGGGCAGCTCACAGATACGCAGTATTTT.

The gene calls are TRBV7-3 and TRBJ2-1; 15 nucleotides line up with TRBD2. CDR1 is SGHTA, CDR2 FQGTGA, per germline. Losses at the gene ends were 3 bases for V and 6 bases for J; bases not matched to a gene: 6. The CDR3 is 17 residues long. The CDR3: CASSFSGTSGGFNEQFF. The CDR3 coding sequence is TGTGCCAGCAGCTTCTCCGGGACTAGCGGGGGGTTCAATGAGCAGTTCTTC.

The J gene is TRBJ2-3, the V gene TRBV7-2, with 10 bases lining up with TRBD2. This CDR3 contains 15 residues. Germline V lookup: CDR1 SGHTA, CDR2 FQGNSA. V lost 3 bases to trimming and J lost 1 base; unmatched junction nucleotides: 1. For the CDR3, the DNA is TGTGCCAGCAGCTTTACTAGCGGGGGCACAGATACGCAGTATTTT. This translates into CASSFTSGGTDTQYF.

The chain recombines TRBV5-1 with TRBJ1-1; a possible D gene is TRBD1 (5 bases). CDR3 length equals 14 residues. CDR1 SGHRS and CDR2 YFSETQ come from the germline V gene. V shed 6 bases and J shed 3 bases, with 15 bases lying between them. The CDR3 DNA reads TGCGCCAGCACCGACAAGCCCAGGGACACTGAAGCTTTCTTT. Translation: CASTDKPRDTEAFF.

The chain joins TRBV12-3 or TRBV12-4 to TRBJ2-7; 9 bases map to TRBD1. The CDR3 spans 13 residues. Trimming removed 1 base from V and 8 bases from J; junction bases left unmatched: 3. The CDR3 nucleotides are TGTGCCAGCAGTTTAGGGACAGGGGATAAGCAGTACTTC. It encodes CASSLGTGDKQYF.

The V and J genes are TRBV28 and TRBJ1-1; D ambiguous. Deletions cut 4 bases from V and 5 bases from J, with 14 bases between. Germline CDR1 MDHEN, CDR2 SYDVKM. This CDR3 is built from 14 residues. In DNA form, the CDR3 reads TGTGCCAGCAGTTCCAGGCTCGTGGGGACTGAAGCTTTCTTT. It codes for CASSSRLVGTEAFF.